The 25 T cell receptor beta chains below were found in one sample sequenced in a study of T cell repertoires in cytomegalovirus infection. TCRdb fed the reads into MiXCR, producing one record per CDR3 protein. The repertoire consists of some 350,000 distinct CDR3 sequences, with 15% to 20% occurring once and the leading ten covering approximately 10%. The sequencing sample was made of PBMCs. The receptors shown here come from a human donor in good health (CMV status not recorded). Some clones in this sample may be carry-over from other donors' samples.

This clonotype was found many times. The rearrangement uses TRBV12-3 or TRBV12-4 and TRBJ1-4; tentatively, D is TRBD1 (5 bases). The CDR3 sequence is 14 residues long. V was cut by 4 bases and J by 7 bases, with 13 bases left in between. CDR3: CASSSSGFGEKLFF. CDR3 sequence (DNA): TGTGCCAGCAGTTCATCAGGGTTCGGTGAAAAACTGTTTTTT.

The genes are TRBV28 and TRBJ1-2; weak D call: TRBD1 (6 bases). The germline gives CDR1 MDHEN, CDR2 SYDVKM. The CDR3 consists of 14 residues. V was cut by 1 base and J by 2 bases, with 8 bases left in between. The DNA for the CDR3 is TGTGCCAGCAGTTTATTCACAGGGAACTATGGCTACACCTTC. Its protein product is CASSLFTGNYGYTF.

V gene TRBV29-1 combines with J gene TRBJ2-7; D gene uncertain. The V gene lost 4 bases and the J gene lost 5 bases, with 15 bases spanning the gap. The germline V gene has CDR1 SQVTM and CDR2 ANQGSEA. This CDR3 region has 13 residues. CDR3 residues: CSVGSQHLNEQYF. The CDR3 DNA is TGCAGCGTTGGGAGCCAGCATCTTAACGAGCAGTACTTC.

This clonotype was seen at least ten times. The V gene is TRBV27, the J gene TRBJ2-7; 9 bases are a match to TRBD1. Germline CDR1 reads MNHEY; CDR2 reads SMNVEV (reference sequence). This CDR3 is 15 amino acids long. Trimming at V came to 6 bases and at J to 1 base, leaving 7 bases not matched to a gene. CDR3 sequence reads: CASSTPGTGSYEQYF. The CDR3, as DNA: TGTGCCAGCAGCACACCCGGGACAGGGTCCTACGAGCAGTACTTC.

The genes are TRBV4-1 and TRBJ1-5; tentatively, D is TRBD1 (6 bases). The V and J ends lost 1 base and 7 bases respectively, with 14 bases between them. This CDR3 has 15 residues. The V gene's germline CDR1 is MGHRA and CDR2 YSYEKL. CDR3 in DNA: TGCGCCAGCAGCCAAGTCATTCTAGGGACACAGCCCCAGCATTTT. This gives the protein CASSQVILGTQPQHF.

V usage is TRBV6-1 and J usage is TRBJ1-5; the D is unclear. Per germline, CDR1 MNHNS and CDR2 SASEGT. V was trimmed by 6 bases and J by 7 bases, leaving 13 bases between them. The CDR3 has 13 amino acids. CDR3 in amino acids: CASSRNSGQPQHF. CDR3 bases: TGTGCCAGCAGCCGTAATTCGGGACAGCCCCAGCATTTT.

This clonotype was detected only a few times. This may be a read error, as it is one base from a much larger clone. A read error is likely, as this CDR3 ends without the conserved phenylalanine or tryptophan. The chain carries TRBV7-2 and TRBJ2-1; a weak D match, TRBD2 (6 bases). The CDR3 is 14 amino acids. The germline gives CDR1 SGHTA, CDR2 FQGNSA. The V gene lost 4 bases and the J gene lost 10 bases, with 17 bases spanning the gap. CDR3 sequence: CASSSAGESREQFS. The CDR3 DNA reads TGTGCCAGCAGCTCAGCGGGCGAAAGTAGGGAGCAGTTCTCC.

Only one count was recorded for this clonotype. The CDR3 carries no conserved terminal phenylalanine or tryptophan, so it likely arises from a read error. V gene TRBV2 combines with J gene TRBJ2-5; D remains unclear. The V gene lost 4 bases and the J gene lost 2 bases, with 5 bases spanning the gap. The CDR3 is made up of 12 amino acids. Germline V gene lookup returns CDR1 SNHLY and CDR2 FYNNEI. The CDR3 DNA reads TGTGCCAGCAGTGGGTGGCAAGAGACCCAGTACGTC. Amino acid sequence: CASSGWQETQYV.

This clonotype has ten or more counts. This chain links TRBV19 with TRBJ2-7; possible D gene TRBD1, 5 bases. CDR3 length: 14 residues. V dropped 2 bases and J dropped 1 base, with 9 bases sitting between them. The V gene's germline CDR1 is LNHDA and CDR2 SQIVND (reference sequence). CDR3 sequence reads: CASSITQGSYEQYF. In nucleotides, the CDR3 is TGTGCCAGTAGTATAACCCAGGGATCCTACGAGCAGTACTTC.

CDR3 DNA: TGTGCCAGCAGGCCTCTGGCTTACGAGCAGTACTTC. It translates to CASRPLAYEQYF. The rearrangement links TRBV2 to TRBJ2-7; D is uncertain. The CDR3 is 12 amino acids. Germline V gene data show CDR1 as SNHLY and CDR2 as FYNNEI. Deletions cut 6 bases from V and 4 bases from J, with 10 bases between.

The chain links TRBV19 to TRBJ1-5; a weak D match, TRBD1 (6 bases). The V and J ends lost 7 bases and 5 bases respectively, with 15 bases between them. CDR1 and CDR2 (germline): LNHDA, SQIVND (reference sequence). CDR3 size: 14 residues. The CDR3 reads CASTPDRTYQPQHF. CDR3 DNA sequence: TGTGCCAGTACACCGGACAGAACCTATCAGCCCCAGCATTTT.

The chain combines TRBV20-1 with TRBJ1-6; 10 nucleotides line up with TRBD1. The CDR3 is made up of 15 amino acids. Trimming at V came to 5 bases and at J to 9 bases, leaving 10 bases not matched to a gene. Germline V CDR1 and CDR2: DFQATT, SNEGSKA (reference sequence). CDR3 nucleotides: TGCAGTGCTCTGATTGGACAGGGGGGAAGTTCACCCCTCCACTTT. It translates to CSALIGQGGSSPLHF.

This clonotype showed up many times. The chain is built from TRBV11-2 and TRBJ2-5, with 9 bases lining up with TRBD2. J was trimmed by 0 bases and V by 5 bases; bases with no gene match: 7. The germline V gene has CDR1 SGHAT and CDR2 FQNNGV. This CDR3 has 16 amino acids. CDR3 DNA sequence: TGTGCCAGCAGCGTCCGGGCTAGCGGGAACCAAGAGACCCAGTACTTC. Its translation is CASSVRASGNQETQYF.

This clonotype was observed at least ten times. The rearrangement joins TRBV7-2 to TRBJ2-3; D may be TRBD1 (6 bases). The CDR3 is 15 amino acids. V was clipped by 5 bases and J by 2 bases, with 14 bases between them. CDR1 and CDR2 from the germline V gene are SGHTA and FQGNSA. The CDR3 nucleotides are TGTGCCAGCAGCAGGACAGCCCTTTTCACAGATACGCAGTATTTT. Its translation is CASSRTALFTDTQYF. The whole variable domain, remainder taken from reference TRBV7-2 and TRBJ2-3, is GAGVSQSPSNKVTEKGKDVELRCDPISGHTALYWYRQSLGQGLEFLIYFQGNSAPDKSGLPSDRFSAERTGGSVSTLTIQRTQQEDSAVYLCASSRTALFTDTQYFGPGTRLTVL.

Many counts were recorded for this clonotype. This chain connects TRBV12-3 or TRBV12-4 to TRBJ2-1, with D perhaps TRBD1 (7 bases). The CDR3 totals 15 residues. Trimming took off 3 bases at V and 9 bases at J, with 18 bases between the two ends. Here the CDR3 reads CASSFSVSGGGEQFF. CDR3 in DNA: TGTGCCAGCAGTTTTTCAGTTTCAGGGGGAGGTGAGCAGTTCTTC.

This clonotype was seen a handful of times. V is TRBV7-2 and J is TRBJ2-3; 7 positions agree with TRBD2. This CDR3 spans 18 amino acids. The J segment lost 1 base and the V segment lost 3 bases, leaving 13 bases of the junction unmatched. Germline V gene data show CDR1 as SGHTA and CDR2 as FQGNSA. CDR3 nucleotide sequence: TGTGCCAGCAGCTTGATCGGCTCGATAGCGGGCCGCACAGATACGCAGTATTTT. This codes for CASSLIGSIAGRTDTQYF.

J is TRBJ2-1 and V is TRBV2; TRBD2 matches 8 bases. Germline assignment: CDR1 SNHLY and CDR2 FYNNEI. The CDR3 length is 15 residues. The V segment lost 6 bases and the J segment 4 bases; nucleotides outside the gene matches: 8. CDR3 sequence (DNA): TGTGCCAGCAGGCGGGGGGCTAGCGCATACAATGAGCAGTTCTTC. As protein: CASRRGASAYNEQFF.

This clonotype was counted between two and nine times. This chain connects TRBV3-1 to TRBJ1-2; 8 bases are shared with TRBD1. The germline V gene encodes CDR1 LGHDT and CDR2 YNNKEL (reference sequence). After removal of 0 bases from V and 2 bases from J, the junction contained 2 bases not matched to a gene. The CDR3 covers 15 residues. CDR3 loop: CASSQDRTGNYGYTF. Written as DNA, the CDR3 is TGTGCCAGCAGCCAAGACCGGACAGGGAACTATGGCTACACCTTC.

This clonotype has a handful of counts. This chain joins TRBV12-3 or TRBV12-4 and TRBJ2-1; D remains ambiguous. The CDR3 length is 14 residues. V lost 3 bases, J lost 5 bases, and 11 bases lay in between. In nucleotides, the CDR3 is TGTGCCAGCAGTTTCTCGTCTAACGACAATGAGCAGTTCTTC. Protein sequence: CASSFSSNDNEQFF.

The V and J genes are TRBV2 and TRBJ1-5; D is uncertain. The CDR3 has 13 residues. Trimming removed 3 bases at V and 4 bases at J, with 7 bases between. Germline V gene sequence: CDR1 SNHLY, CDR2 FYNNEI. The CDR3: CASSDTENQPQHF. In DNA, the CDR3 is TGTGCCAGCAGTGATACAGAAAATCAGCCCCAGCATTTT.

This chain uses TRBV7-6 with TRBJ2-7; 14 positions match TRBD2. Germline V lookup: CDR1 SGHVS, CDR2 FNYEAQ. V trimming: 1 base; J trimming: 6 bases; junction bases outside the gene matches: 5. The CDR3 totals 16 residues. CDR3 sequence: CASSLGLAGGPLEQYF. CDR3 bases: TGTGCCAGCAGCTTAGGACTAGCGGGAGGGCCCCTCGAGCAGTACTTC. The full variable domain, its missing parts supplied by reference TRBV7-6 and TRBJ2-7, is GAGVSQSPRYKVTKRGQDVALRCDPISGHVSLYWYRQALGQGPEFLTYFNYEAQQDKSGLPNDRFSAERPEGSISTLTIQRTEQRDSAMYRCASSLGLAGGPLEQYFGPGTRLTVT.

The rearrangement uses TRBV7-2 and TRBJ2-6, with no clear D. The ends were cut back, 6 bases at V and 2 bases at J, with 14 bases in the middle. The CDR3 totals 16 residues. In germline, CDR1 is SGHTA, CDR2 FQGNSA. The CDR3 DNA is TGTGCCAGCAGATCGAAAGGTTTACCTGGGGCCAACGTCCTGACTTTC. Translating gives CASRSKGLPGANVLTF.

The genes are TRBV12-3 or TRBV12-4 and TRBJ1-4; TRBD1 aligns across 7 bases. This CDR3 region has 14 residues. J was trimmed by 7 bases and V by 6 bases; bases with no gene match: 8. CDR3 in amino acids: CASSQQGSLEKLFF. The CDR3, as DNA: TGTGCCAGCAGCCAACAGGGGTCCCTTGAAAAACTGTTTTTT.

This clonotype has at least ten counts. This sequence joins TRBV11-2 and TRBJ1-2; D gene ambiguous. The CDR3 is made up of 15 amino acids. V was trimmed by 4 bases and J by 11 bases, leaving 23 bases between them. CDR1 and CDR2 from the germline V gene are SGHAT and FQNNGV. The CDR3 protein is CASSSAAGSSTWYTF. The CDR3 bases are TGTGCCAGCAGCTCCGCTGCCGGGAGTTCCACATGGTACACCTTC. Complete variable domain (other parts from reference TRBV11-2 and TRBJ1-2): EAGVAQSPRYKIIEKRQSVAFWCNPISGHATLYWYQQILGQGPKLLIQFQNNGVVDDSQLPKDRFSAERLKGVDSTLKIQPAKLEDSAVYLCASSSAAGSSTWYTFGSGTRLTVV.

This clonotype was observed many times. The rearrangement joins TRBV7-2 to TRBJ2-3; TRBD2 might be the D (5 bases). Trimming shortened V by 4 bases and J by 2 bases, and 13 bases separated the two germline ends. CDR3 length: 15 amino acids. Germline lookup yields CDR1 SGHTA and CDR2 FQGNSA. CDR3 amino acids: CASSSVDSITDTQYF. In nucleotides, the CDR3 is TGTGCCAGCAGCTCGGTGGACTCAATCACAGATACGCAGTATTTT.